The 18 T cell receptor beta chains presented below share a single source sample, sequenced in a study of blood T cell repertoires in COVID-19. Profiled with immunoSEQ multiplex PCR; TCRdb holds only in-frame clones, not every one. The table records 130,000 to 150,000 clones, almost 90% of them present only once. Material: peripheral blood. The source is a man aged 50 to 59 with active or convalescent COVID-19.

The V and J genes are TRBV28 and TRBJ2-1, with TRBD2 matching over 16 bases. This CDR3 is built from 17 residues. Per the germline V gene, CDR1 is MDHEN and CDR2 is SYDVKM. V lost 5 bases and J lost 9; bases outside the gene matches: 10. The CDR3 here is CASSLPGLAGGPAEQFF. The CDR3 nucleotides read TGTGCCAGCAGTCTGCCGGGACTAGCGGGAGGGCCCGCTGAGCAGTTCTTC. Complete variable domain (other parts from reference TRBV28 and TRBJ2-1): DVKVTQSSRYLVKRTGEKVFLECVQDMDHENMFWYRQDPGLGLRLIYFSYDVKMKEKGDIPEGYSVSREKKERFSLILESASTNQTSMYLCASSLPGLAGGPAEQFFGPGTRLTVL.

The chain uses TRBV5-6 and TRBJ1-4; perhaps TRBD1 as D (6 bases). Germline CDR1 is SGHDT and CDR2 is YYEEEE. The CDR3 totals 17 residues. Trimming shortened V by 5 bases and J by 3 bases, and 20 bases separated the two germline ends. The CDR3 DNA is TGTGCCAGCAGTTATTCATTGGGTGGGACATCTAATGAAAAACTGTTTTTT. Translation: CASSYSLGGTSNEKLFF.

The chain is built from TRBV28 and TRBJ2-2; no clear D gene. Deletions cut 10 bases from V and 4 bases from J, with 13 bases between. Germline V gene data show CDR1 as MDHEN and CDR2 as SYDVKM. This CDR3 comprises 13 residues. The CDR3 nucleotides are TGTGCCACCTTGTACTCCTCCACCGGGGAGCTGTTTTTT. As protein: CATLYSSTGELFF.

The V gene is TRBV5-1, the J gene TRBJ2-7; a weak D match, TRBD1 (5 bases). The CDR3 loop spans 12 amino acids. Germline V CDR1 and CDR2: SGHRS, YFSETQ. Deletions cut 3 bases from V and 6 bases from J, with 10 bases between. The CDR3 protein is CASSWGEVEQYF. In nucleotides, the CDR3 is TGCGCCAGCAGCTGGGGCGAGGTCGAGCAGTACTTC.

There are a few counts of this clone. The V gene is TRBV10-3, the J gene TRBJ1-6; TRBD1 aligns across 9 bases. Germline CDR1 reads ENHRY; CDR2 reads SYGVKD. The ends lost 0 bases at V and 7 bases at J; junction bases unmatched: 1. The CDR3 loop spans 15 amino acids. The CDR3 region is CAISESGTGNSPLHF. CDR3 nucleotides: TGTGCCATCAGTGAGTCAGGGACAGGGAATTCACCCCTCCACTTT.

The chain employs TRBV10-2 and TRBJ2-5; maybe TRBD1 (6 bases). The germline CDR1 and CDR2 sequences are WSHSY and SAAADI. CDR3 length: 16 residues. Trimming removed 5 bases at V and 5 bases at J, with 21 bases between. CDR3 nucleotide sequence: TGCGCCAGCAGTCTAAACAGGGAGCAGTCGAGGGAGACCCAGTACTTC. It is translated as CASSLNREQSRETQYF.

The rearrangement uses TRBV19 and TRBJ2-5; D is possibly TRBD1 (6 bases). This CDR3 contains 14 residues. From germline, CDR1 is LNHDA and CDR2 SQIVND (reference sequence). The V gene lost 7 bases and the J gene lost 2 bases, with 14 bases spanning the gap. The CDR3 loop is CASNTGHLQETQYF. The CDR3 nucleotides read TGTGCCAGTAATACAGGGCATCTACAAGAGACCCAGTACTTC.

J is TRBJ2-1 and V is TRBV4-1; 9 bases agree with TRBD2. The V and J ends lost 0 bases and 7 bases, in that order; junction bases with no gene match: 7. The germline V gene encodes CDR1 MGHRA and CDR2 YSYEKL. The length of the CDR3 is 16 residues. The CDR3 spells CASSQDQSGRRNEQFF. CDR3 DNA: TGCGCCAGCAGCCAAGATCAGAGCGGGAGGAGGAATGAGCAGTTCTTC.

The gene calls are TRBV20-1 and TRBJ1-6; 7 bases agree with TRBD1. The trim removed 3 bases at V and 7 bases at J, leaving 6 bases unmatched. CDR1 and CDR2 from the germline V gene are DFQATT and SNEGSKA (reference sequence). The length of the CDR3 is 14 residues. This chain's CDR3 is CSASPGQSNSPLHF. The CDR3 region has the DNA TGCAGTGCTAGTCCGGGACAGTCAAATTCACCCCTCCACTTT.

The chain links TRBV19 to TRBJ1-5; 10 bases match TRBD1. Germline CDR1 reads LNHDA; CDR2 reads SQIVND (reference sequence). CDR3 length: 15 residues. With V trimmed by 5 bases and J by 4 bases, 5 bases remained unmatched. CDR3 nucleotide sequence: TGTGCCAGTAGTCGGGACAGGGGCGGGAATCAGCCCCAGCATTTT. Translated, it gives CASSRDRGGNQPQHF.

The chain links TRBV7-9 to TRBJ2-5; the D gene is possibly TRBD1 (6 bases). V was clipped by 5 bases and J by 1 base, with 14 bases between them. There are 15 residues in the CDR3. Germline V gives CDR1 SEHNR, CDR2 FQNEAQ (reference sequence). The CDR3 loop is CASSLLTGPQETQYF. The DNA of the CDR3 is TGTGCCAGCAGCCTCTTGACAGGACCCCAAGAGACCCAGTACTTC.

The V and J genes are TRBV28 and TRBJ2-2, with D possibly being TRBD1 (6 bases). The germline CDR1 and CDR2 sequences are MDHEN and SYDVKM. CDR3 length: 15 residues. V was shortened by 4 bases and J by 4 bases, with 13 bases between the two germline ends. The CDR3 nucleotides are TGTGCCAGCAGTTATGGCAGGGGATCCACCGGGGAGCTGTTTTTT. Amino acids: CASSYGRGSTGELFF. The variable domain in full, completed from reference TRBV28 and TRBJ2-2, reads DVKVTQSSRYLVKRTGEKVFLECVQDMDHENMFWYRQDPGLGLRLIYFSYDVKMKEKGDIPEGYSVSREKKERFSLILESASTNQTSMYLCASSYGRGSTGELFFGEGSRLTVL.

V is TRBV2 and J is TRBJ1-2, with D maybe TRBD1 (6 bases). The CDR3 totals 13 residues. In germline, CDR1 is SNHLY, CDR2 FYNNEI. The V gene lost 2 bases and the J gene lost 3 bases, with 7 bases spanning the gap. The CDR3 sequence: CASSETGYYGYTF. CDR3 nucleotide sequence: TGTGCCAGCAGTGAAACAGGGTACTATGGCTACACCTTC.

The chain combines TRBV24-1 with TRBJ2-3, with 14 bases identical to TRBD2. The CDR3 is 20 residues long. CDR1 KGHDR and CDR2 SFDVKD come from the germline V gene. After removal of 4 bases from V and 1 base from J, the junction contained 12 bases not matched to a gene. CDR3 nucleotide sequence: TGTGCCACCAGTGACCCGGGGACTAGCGGGAGACGGGGGGGCACAGATACGCAGTATTTT. It translates to CATSDPGTSGRRGGTDTQYF.

The gene calls are TRBV29-1 and TRBJ1-3; 8 bases are a match to TRBD1. The CDR3 extends over 19 amino acids. Germline V gene sequence: CDR1 SQVTM, CDR2 ANQGSEA. The V and J ends lost 4 bases and 0 bases, in that order; junction bases with no gene match: 17. CDR3 loop: CSVGLWTGSPGSSGNTIYF. The CDR3 region has the DNA TGCAGCGTTGGTCTCTGGACAGGGAGTCCAGGGTCCTCTGGAAACACCATATATTTT.

The chain combines TRBV25-1 with TRBJ2-5, with TRBD1 identical over 10 bases. The CDR3 contains 16 residues. Per the germline V gene, CDR1 is MGHDK and CDR2 is SYGVNS. With V trimmed by 5 bases and J by 4 bases, 10 bases remained unmatched. The CDR3 reads CASSPLGQGNRETQYF. CDR3 DNA: TGTGCCAGCAGTCCCTTGGGACAGGGGAATAGAGAGACCCAGTACTTC. Combining the CDR3 with reference TRBV25-1 and TRBJ2-5 gives the whole variable domain EADIYQTPRYLVIGTGKKITLECSQTMGHDKMYWYQQDPGMELHLIHYSYGVNSTEKGDLSSESTVSRIRTEHFPLTLESARPSHTSQYLCASSPLGQGNRETQYFGPGTRLLVL.

The J gene is TRBJ2-7, the V gene TRBV15, with D maybe TRBD1 (7 bases). The CDR3 has 14 residues. Germline lookup yields CDR1 LNHNV and CDR2 YYDKDF (reference sequence). V lost 1 base to trimming and J lost 7 bases, with 14 bases between them. The CDR3 sequence: CATSRGQGGREQYF. For the CDR3, the DNA is TGTGCCACCAGCAGAGGCCAGGGGGGTCGGGAGCAGTACTTC.

The rearrangement links TRBV23-1 to TRBJ1-5, with D possibly being TRBD1 (5 bases). TRBV23-1 is an ORF; its function is uncertain. V was shortened by 0 bases and J by 0 bases, with 21 bases between the two germline ends. The CDR3 runs to 20 residues. The CDR3 bases are TGCGCCAGCAGTCAATCGCAGGGTATTACTGGGCCTTGTAGCAATCAGCCCCAGCATTTT. Amino acid sequence: CASSQSQGITGPCSNQPQHF.